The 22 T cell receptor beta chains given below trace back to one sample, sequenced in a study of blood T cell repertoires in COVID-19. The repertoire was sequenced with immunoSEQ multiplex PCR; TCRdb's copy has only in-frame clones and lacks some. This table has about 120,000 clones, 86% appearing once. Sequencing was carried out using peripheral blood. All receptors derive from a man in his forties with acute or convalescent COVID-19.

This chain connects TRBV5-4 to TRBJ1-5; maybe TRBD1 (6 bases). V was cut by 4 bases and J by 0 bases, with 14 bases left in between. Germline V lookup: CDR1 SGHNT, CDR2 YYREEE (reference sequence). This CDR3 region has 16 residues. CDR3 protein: CASSDGGGISNQPQHF. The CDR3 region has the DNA TGTGCCAGCAGCGATGGGGGGGGCATTAGCAATCAGCCCCAGCATTTT.

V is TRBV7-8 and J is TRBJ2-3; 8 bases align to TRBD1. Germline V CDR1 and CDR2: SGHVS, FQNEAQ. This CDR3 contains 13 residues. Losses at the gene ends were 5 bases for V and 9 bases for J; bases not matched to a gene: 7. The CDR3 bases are TGTGCCAGCAGCCTTGACAGGGGAGGAACGCAGTATTTT. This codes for CASSLDRGGTQYF.

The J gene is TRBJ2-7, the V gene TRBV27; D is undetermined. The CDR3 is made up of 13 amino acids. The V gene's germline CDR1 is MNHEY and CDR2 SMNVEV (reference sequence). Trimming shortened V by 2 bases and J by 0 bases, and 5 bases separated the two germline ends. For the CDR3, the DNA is TGTGCCAGCAGTTTAGACATCTCCTACGAGCAGTACTTC. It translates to CASSLDISYEQYF.

CDR3 nucleotides: TGTGCCAGCAGCTTAGGCGCTGGAAACACCATATATTTT. Translated, it gives CASSLGAGNTIYF. This chain connects TRBV7-2 to TRBJ1-3; no reliable D call. V lost 1 base to trimming and J lost 2 bases, with 3 bases between them. This CDR3 is 13 amino acids long. Germline values: CDR1 SGHTA, CDR2 FQGNSA.

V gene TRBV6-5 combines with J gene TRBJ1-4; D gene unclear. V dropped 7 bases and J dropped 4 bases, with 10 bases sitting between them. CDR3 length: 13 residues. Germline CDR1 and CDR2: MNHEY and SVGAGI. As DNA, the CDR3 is TGTGCCAGCAAAAGGCAGGTTAATGAAAAACTGTTTTTT. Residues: CASKRQVNEKLFF.

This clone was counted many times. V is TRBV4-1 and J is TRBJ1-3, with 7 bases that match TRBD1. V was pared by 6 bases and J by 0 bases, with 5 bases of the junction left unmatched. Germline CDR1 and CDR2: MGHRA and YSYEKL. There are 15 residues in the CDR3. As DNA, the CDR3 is TGCGCCAGCAGACCGGACAGGCTCTCTGGAAACACCATATATTTT. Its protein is CASRPDRLSGNTIYF.

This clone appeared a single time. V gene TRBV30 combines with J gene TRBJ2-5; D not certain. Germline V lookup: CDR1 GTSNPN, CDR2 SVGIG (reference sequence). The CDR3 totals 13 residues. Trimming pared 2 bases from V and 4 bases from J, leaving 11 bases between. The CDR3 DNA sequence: TGTGCCTGGAGTCCCCTAGTTGGAGAGACCCAGTACTTC. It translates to CAWSPLVGETQYF.

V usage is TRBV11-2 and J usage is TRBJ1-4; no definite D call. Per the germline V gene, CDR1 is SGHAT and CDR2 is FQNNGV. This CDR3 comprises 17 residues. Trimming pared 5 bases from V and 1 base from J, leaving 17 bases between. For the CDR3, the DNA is TGTGCCAGCAGCCGGACTCCCCCCGACGGAACTAATGAAAAACTGTTTTTT. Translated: CASSRTPPDGTNEKLFF.

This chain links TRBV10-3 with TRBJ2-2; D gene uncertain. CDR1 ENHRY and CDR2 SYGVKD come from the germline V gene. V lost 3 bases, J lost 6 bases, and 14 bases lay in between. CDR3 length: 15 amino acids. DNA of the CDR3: TGTGCCATCAGTGATAGGTCAGGTGGCGCCGGGGAGCTGTTTTTT. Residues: CAISDRSGGAGELFF.

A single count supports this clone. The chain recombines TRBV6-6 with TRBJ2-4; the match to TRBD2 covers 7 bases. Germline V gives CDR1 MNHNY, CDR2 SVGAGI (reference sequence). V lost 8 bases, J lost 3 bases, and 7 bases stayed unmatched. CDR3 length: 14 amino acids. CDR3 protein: CASSHRGGKNIQYF. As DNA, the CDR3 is TGTGCCAGCTCCCATCGCGGGGGCAAAAACATTCAGTACTTC.

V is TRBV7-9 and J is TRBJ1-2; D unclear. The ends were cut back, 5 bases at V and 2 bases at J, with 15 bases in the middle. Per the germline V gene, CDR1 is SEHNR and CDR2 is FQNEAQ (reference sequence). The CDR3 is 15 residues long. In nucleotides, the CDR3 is TGTGCCAGCAGCCCCAGTGGCTCGAAGAACTATGGCTACACCTTC. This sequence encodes CASSPSGSKNYGYTF.

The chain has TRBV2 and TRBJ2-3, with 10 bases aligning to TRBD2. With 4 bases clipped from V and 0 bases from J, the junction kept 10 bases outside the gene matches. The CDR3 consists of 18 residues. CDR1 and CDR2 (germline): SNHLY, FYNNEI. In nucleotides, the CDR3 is TGTGCCAGCAGTGGGAGACTAGCGGGTCGAGCTAGCACAGATACGCAGTATTTT. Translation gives CASSGRLAGRASTDTQYF.

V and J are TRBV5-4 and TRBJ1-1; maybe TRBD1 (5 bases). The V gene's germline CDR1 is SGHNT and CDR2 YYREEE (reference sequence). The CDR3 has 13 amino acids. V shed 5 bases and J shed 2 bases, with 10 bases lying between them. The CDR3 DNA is TGTGCCAGCAGACAGACAGAAAACACTGAAGCTTTCTTT. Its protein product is CASRQTENTEAFF.

The CDR3 here is CSVEDPRGNIQYF. CDR3 sequence (DNA): TGCAGCGTTGAAGATCCTCGGGGAAACATTCAGTACTTC. This chain connects TRBV29-1 to TRBJ2-4, with D perhaps matching TRBD2 (5 bases). CDR3 length equals 13 residues. Germline CDR1 and CDR2: SQVTM and ANQGSEA. Trimming removed 0 bases at V and 6 bases at J, with 9 bases between.

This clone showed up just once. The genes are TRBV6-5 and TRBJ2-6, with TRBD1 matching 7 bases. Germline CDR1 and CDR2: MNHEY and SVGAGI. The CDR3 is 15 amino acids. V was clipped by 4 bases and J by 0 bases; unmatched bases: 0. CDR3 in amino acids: CASSSGGSGANVLTF. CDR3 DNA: TGTGCCAGCAGTTCAGGGGGCTCTGGGGCCAACGTCCTGACTTTC.

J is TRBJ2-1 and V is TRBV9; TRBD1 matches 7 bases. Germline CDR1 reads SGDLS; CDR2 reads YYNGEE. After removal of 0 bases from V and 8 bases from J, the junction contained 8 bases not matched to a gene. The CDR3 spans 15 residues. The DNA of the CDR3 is TGTGCCAGCAGCGTAGGAGACAGGGTGGTCCATGAGCAGTTCTTC. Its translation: CASSVGDRVVHEQFF.

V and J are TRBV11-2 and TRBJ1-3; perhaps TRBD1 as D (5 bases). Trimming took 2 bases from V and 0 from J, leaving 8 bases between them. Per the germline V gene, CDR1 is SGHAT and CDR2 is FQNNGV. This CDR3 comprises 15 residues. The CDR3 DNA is TGTGCCAGCAGCTTACTAGGGGTCTCTGGAAACACCATATATTTT. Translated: CASSLLGVSGNTIYF.

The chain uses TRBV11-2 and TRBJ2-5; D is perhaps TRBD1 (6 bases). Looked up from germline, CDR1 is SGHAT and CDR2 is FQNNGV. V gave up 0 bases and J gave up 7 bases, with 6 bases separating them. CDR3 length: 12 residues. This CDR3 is CASSLDRGTQYF. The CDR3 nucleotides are TGTGCCAGCAGCTTAGACAGGGGGACCCAGTACTTC.

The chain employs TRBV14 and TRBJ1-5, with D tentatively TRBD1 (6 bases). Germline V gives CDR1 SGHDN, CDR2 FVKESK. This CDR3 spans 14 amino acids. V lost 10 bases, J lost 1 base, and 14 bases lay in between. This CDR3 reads CANPTGFSNQPQHF. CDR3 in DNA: TGTGCCAACCCTACAGGGTTCAGCAATCAGCCCCAGCATTTT.

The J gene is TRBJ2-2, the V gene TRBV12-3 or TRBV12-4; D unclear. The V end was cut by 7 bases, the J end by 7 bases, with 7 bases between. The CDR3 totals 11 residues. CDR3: CASTLGGELFF. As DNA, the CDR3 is TGTGCCAGCACTCTAGGCGGGGAGCTGTTTTTT.

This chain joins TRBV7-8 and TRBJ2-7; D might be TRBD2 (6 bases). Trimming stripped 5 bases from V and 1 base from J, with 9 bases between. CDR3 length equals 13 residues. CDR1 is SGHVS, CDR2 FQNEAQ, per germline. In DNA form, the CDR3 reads TGTGCCAGCAGCCAGCGGGTGTCCTACGAGCAGTACTTC. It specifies CASSQRVSYEQYF.

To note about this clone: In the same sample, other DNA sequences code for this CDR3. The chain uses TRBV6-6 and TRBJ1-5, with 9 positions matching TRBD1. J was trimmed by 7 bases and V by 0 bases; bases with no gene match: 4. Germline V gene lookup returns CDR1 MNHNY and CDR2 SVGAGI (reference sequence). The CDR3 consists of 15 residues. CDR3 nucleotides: TGTGCCAGCAGTTACTCTACAGGGGGCGGACAGCCCCAGCATTTT. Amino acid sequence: CASSYSTGGGQPQHF.